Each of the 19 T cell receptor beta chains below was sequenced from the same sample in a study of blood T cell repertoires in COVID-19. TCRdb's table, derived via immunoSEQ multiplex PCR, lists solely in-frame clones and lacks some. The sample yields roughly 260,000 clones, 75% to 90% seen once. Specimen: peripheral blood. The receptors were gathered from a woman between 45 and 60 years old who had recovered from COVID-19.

The CDR3 coding sequence is TGTGCCAGCAGCCCAGAGGGACTGAAGACACCCCTCCACTTT. Amino acids: CASSPEGLKTPLHF. This chain joins TRBV7-8 and TRBJ1-6; tentatively, D is TRBD1 (5 bases). The CDR3 length is 14 residues. The germline V and J ends were trimmed by 5 bases and 11 bases, with 16 bases remaining between them. Looked up from germline, CDR1 is SGHVS and CDR2 is FQNEAQ.

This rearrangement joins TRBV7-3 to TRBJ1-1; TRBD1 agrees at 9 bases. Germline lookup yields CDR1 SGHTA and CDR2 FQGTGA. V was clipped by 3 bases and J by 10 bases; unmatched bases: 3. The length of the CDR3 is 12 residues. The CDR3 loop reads CASSLPGQGAFF. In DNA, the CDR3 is TGTGCCAGCAGCTTGCCGGGACAGGGAGCTTTCTTT.

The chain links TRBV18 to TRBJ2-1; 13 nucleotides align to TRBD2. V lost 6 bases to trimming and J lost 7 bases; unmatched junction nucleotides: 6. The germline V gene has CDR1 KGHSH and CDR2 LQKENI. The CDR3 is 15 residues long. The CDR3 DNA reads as TGTGCCAGCTCTCTAAGACTAGCGGGAGGTAATGAGCAGTTCTTC. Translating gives CASSLRLAGGNEQFF.

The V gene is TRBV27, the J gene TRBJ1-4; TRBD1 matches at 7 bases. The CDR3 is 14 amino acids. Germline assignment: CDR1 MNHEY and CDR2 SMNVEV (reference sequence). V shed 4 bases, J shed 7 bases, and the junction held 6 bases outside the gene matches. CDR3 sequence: CASSSRQGSEKLFF. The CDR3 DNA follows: TGTGCCAGCAGTTCCCGACAGGGCTCTGAAAAACTGTTTTTT.

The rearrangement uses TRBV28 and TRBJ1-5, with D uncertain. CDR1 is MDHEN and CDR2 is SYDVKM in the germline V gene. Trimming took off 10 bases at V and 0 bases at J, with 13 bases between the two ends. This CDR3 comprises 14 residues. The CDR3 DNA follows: TGTGCCACCGAGGAAGGTATTAGCAATCAGCCCCAGCATTTT. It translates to CATEEGISNQPQHF.

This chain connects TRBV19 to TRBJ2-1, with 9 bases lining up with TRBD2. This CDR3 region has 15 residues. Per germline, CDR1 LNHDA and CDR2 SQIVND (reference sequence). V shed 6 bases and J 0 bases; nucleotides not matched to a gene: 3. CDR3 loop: CASRFSGSSYNEQFF. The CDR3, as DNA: TGTGCCAGTAGATTTAGCGGGAGCTCCTACAATGAGCAGTTCTTC.

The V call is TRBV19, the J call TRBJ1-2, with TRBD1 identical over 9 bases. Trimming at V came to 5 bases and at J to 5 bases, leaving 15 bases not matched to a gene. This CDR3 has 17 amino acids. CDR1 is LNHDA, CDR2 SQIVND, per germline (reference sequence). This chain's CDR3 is CASSLASSGTGFYGYTF. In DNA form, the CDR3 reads TGTGCCAGTAGTCTAGCTTCCTCCGGGACAGGGTTTTATGGCTACACCTTC.

The CDR3 DNA sequence: TGTGCCAGCAGCTCCGGACAGGGAACACATTCACCCCTCCACTTT. It yields the protein CASSSGQGTHSPLHF. The chain links TRBV7-2 to TRBJ1-6; 8 bases are a match to TRBD1. Germline-derived CDR1 and CDR2 are SGHTA and FQGNSA. V lost 4 bases to trimming and J lost 8 bases; unmatched junction nucleotides: 7. The CDR3 consists of 15 residues.

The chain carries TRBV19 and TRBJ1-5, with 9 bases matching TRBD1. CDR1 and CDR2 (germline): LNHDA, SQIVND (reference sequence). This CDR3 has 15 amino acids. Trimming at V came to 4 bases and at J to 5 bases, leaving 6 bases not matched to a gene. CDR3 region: CASSTGQGMHQPQHF. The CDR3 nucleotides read TGTGCCAGTAGTACGGGACAGGGTATGCATCAGCCCCAGCATTTT.

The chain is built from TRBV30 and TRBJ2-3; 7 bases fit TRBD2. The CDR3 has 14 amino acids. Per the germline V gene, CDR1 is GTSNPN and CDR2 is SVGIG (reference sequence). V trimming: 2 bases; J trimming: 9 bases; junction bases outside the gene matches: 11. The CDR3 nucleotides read TGTGCCTGGAGTACGGCTAGCGGCGCAGGAACGCAGTATTTT. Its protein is CAWSTASGAGTQYF.

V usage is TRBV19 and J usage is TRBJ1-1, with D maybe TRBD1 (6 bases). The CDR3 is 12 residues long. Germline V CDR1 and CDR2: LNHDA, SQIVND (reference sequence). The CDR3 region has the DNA TGTCCCCTCGGGACAATGAACACTGAAGCTTTCTTT. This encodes CPLGTMNTEAFF.

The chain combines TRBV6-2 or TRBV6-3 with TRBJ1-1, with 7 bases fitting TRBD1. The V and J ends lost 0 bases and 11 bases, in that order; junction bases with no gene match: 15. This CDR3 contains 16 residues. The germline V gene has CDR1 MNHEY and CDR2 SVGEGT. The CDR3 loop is CASSYSPRDSYTSAFF. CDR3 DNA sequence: TGTGCCAGCAGTTACTCCCCCAGGGACAGCTATACTTCGGCTTTCTTT.

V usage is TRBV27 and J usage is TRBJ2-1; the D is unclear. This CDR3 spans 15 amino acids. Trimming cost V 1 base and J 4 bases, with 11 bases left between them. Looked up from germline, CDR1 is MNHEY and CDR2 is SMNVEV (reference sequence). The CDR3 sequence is CASSLWVGLYNEQFF. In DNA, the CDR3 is TGTGCCAGCAGTTTATGGGTTGGGCTGTACAATGAGCAGTTCTTC.

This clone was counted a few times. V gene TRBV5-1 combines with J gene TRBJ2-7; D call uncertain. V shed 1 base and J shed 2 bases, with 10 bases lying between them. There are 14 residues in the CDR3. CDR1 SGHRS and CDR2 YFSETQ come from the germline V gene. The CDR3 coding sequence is TGCGCCAGCAGCTTGTTTGCAGGAACCTACGAGCAGTACTTC. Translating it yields CASSLFAGTYEQYF. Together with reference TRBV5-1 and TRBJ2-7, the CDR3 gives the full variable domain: KAGVTQTPRYLIKTRGQQVTLSCSPISGHRSVSWYQQTPGQGLQFLFEYFSETQRNKGNFPGRFSGRQFSNSRSEMNVSTLELGDSALYLCASSLFAGTYEQYFGPGTRLTVT.

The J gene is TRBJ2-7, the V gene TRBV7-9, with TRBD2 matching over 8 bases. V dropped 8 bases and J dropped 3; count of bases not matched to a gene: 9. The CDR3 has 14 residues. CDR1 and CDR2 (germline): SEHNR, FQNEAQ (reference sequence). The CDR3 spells CASVPPGGLYEQYF. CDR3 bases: TGTGCCAGCGTACCACCGGGAGGGCTCTACGAGCAGTACTTC. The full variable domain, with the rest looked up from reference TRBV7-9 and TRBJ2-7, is DTGVSQNPRHKITKRGQNVTFRCDPISEHNRLYWYRQTLGQGPEFLTYFQNEAQLEKSRLLSDRFSAERPKGSFSTLEIQRTEQGDSAMYLCASVPPGGLYEQYFGPGTRLTVT.

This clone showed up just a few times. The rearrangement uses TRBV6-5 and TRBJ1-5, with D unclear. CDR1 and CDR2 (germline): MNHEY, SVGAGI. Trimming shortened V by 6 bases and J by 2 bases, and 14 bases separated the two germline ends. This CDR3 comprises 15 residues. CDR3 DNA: TGTGCCAGCAGCTCCGGGTCCGCCGGCAATCAGCCCCAGCATTTT. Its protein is CASSSGSAGNQPQHF.

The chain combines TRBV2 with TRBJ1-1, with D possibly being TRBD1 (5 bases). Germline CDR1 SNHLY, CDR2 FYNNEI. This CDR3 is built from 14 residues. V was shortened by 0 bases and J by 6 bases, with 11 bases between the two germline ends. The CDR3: CASSEAGGRAEAFF. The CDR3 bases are TGTGCCAGCAGTGAAGCGGGGGGTAGGGCTGAAGCTTTCTTT.

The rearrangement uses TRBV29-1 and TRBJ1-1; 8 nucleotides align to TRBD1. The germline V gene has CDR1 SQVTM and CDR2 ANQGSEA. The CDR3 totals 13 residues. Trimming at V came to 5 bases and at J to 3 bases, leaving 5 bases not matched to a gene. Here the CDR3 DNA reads TGCAGCGTTCGGACAGGGATGGACACTGAAGCTTTCTTT. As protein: CSVRTGMDTEAFF.

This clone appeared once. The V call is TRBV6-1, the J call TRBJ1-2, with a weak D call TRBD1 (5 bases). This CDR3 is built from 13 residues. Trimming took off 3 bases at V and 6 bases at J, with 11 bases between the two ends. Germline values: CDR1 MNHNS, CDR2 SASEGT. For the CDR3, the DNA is TGTGCCAGCAGTGAGGGCAGGGAGGATGGCTACACCTTC. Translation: CASSEGREDGYTF.